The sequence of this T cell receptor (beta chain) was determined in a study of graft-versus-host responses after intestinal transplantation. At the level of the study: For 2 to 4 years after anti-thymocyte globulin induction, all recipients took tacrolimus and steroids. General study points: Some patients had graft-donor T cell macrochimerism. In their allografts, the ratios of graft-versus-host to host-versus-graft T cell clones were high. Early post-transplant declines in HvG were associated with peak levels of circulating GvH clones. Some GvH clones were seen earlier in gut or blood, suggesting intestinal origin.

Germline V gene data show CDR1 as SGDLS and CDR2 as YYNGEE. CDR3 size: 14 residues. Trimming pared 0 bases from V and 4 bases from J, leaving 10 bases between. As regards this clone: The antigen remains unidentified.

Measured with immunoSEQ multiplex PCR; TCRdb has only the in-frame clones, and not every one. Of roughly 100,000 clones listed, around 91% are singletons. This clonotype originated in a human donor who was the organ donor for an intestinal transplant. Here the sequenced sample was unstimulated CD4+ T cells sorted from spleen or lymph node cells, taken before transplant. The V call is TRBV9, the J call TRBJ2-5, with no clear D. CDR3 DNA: TGTGCCAGCAGCGTAGACCCGGCAGGAGAGACCCAGTACTTC. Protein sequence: CASSVDPAGETQYF.